This TCR beta chain came from a study of blood T cell repertoires in COVID-19. As for the study in general: Sources were T cells, B-cell-depleted T cells, or PBMCs; the material itself was cDNA or gDNA.

Trimming left V 6 bases short and J 0 bases short, with 6 bases between. Germline CDR1 is LGHDT and CDR2 is YNNKEL (reference sequence). The CDR3 has 13 amino acids. The authors' processing: Scientists estimated how many nucleated cells there were by amplifying reference gene primers. Using immunoSEQ multiplex PCR, the repertoire was profiled, and TCRdb retains in-frame clones only, with some absent. From that table come the V and J calls and clone size; the DNA was used to work out D and trimming. Among approximately 96,000 clones listed, over 70% were seen once. The V gene is TRBV3-1 (or the pseudogene TRBV3-2), the J gene TRBJ1-3; weak D call: TRBD1 (6 bases). The source material was peripheral blood. The sequence derives from a woman over 75 with acute or convalescent COVID-19. CDR3 loop: CASRGASGNTIYF. The CDR3, as DNA: TGTGCCAGCAGGGGGGCCTCTGGAAACACCATATATTTT.